One sample yielded the 4 T cell receptor beta chains listed below, sequenced in a study of sequential checkpoint blockade in melanoma. Assay used: immunoSEQ multiplex PCR; TCRdb lists only in-frame clones, some missing. Found here are approximately 10,000 clones, 70% to 80% of them singletons; the top ten hold around a tenth. Treatment of the sample: randomized to nivolumab then ipilimumab (arm A) or the reverse (arm B). The material sequenced was CD8+ T cells sorted from blood (inferred from file names), taken from a patient given nivolumab and ipilimumab in sequence. The receptors were gathered from a human donor with melanoma.

The rearrangement joins TRBV10-3 to TRBJ1-2, with D possibly being TRBD1 (5 bases). This CDR3 has 13 amino acids. CDR1 ENHRY and CDR2 SYGVKD come from the germline V gene. Trimming stripped 3 bases from V and 3 bases from J, with 8 bases between. The CDR3 reads CAISDLTDYGYTF. CDR3 nucleotides: TGTGCCATCAGTGATTTGACAGACTATGGCTACACCTTC.

This chain links TRBV4-1 with TRBJ2-7; D is perhaps TRBD2 (5 bases). This CDR3 region has 13 residues. V dropped 0 bases and J dropped 4 bases, with 7 bases sitting between them. The germline gives CDR1 MGHRA, CDR2 YSYEKL. The CDR3 DNA is TGCGCCAGCAGCCAAGAGCGAGGGTACGAGCAGTACTTC. Translation gives CASSQERGYEQYF.

This clone is medium-sized by share. V is TRBV19 and J is TRBJ1-3; maybe TRBD1 (6 bases). The CDR3 runs 15 residues. The V gene's germline CDR1 is LNHDA and CDR2 SQIVND (reference sequence). V was pared by 6 bases and J by 2 bases, with 14 bases between. The CDR3 DNA is TGTGCCAGTAGCCCGACAGGTTCCCCTGGAAACACCATATATTTT. As protein: CASSPTGSPGNTIYF.

This rearrangement joins TRBV28 to TRBJ2-3; TRBD2 agrees at 9 bases. Germline trimming cut 3 bases from V and 3 bases from J; bases unmatched to any gene: 7. The germline CDR1 and CDR2 sequences are MDHEN and SYDVKM. The CDR3 has 16 amino acids. The CDR3 DNA follows: TGTGCCAGCAGTTTGGGAGCGGGAGGTGGGACAGATACGCAGTATTTT. Protein sequence: CASSLGAGGGTDTQYF. Supplemented by reference TRBV28 and TRBJ2-3, the full variable domain reads DVKVTQSSRYLVKRTGEKVFLECVQDMDHENMFWYRQDPGLGLRLIYFSYDVKMKEKGDIPEGYSVSREKKERFSLILESASTNQTSMYLCASSLGAGGGTDTQYFGPGTRLTVL.